Each of the 27 T cell receptor beta chains below was sequenced from the same sample in a study of T cells after yellow fever vaccination. TCRdb processed the 5' RACE reads anew with MiXCR; each CDR3 protein has one entry. The table has roughly 120,000 distinct CDR3 sequences, 7.4% seen once. The sample was CD4+ T cells sorted from PBMCs, taken roughly 10 days after the first yellow fever vaccination. These receptors were taken from a young man who received the YFV17D yellow fever vaccine.

This clonotype was observed at least ten times. The J gene is TRBJ1-4, the V gene TRBV7-8; 8 bases are a match to TRBD1. The CDR3 runs to 15 residues. V shed 5 bases, J shed 10 bases, and the junction held 12 bases outside the gene matches. Germline V gene lookup returns CDR1 SGHVS and CDR2 FQNEAQ. In nucleotides, the CDR3 is TGTGCCAGCAGCCCAATACACGGACAGGGCCTAAAACTGTTTTTT. Its protein product is CASSPIHGQGLKLFF.

This clonotype has at least ten counts. V gene TRBV4-3 combines with J gene TRBJ1-5, with no clear D. CDR1 is LGHNA, CDR2 YSLEER, per germline. The CDR3 sequence is 13 residues long. The V end was cut by 0 bases, the J end by 6 bases, with 6 bases between. The CDR3 spells CASSQDQGQPQHF. Written as DNA, the CDR3 is TGCGCCAGCAGCCAAGATCAAGGTCAGCCCCAGCATTTT.

This clonotype was picked up many times. The J gene is TRBJ2-3, the V gene TRBV7-8, with D unresolved. The CDR3 length is 16 residues. Deletions cut 0 bases from V and 4 bases from J, with 14 bases between. Germline lookup yields CDR1 SGHVS and CDR2 FQNEAQ. The CDR3, as DNA: TGTGCCAGCAGCTTAGCGGGCTCGGCTGAGGCAGATACGCAGTATTTT. It encodes CASSLAGSAEADTQYF. The complete variable domain, with remaining parts taken from reference TRBV7-8 and TRBJ2-3, reads GAGVSQSPRYKVAKRGQDVALRCDPISGHVSLFWYQQALGQGPEFLTYFQNEAQLDKSGLPSDRFFAERPEGSVSTLKIQRTQQEDSAVYLCASSLAGSAEADTQYFGPGTRLTVL.

This clonotype was counted between two and nine times. The chain recombines TRBV19 with TRBJ2-5, with 7 bases aligning to TRBD2. CDR1 LNHDA and CDR2 SQIVND come from the germline V gene (reference sequence). V was pared by 6 bases and J by 4 bases, with 5 bases of the junction left unmatched. CDR3 length: 13 amino acids. In nucleotides, the CDR3 is TGTGCCAGTAGATCACGCGGGGGAGAGACCCAGTACTTC. Translating it yields CASRSRGGETQYF.

This clonotype was detected ten times or more. V gene TRBV7-9 combines with J gene TRBJ2-3, with TRBD1 matching over 9 bases. Germline CDR1 reads SEHNR; CDR2 reads FQNEAQ (reference sequence). The CDR3 contains 11 residues. J lost 4 bases, V lost 11 bases, and 1 base had no gene match. DNA for the CDR3: TGTGCCGGGACAGGGTCAGATACGCAGTATTTT. Its protein product is CAGTGSDTQYF.

Worth noting for this clonotype: This clone may be a read error of a much larger clone one base away. V and J are TRBV20-1 and TRBJ2-7; no reliable D call. Germline V gives CDR1 DFQATT, CDR2 SNEGSKA (reference sequence). This CDR3 contains 13 residues. Deletions cut 4 bases from V and 0 bases from J, with 10 bases between. The CDR3 here is CSATSPRSYEQYV. The CDR3 region has the DNA TGCAGTGCTACATCTCCTCGCTCCTACGAGCAGTACGTC.

This clonotype was observed once. This may be a read error: a much more frequent sequence differs by one nucleotide. The J gene is TRBJ2-2, the V gene TRBV6-1, with 11 nucleotides matching TRBD2. The V gene's germline CDR1 is MNHNS and CDR2 SASEGT. This CDR3 is 16 amino acids long. CDR3 in amino acids: CASRGTSGGLGGVLFF. The CDR3 nucleotides read TGTGCCAGCAGGGGAACTAGCGGGGGTTTGGGCGGGGTGCTGTTTTTT.

This clonotype was detected many times. This sequence joins TRBV7-3 and TRBJ2-3, with 12 bases that match TRBD2. The CDR3 length is 15 residues. Germline CDR1 and CDR2: SGHTA and FQGTGA. Germline trimming cut 2 bases from V and 4 bases from J; bases unmatched to any gene: 1. CDR3 protein: CASSLLAGGPDTQYF. The CDR3 nucleotides read TGTGCCAGCAGCTTACTAGCGGGGGGGCCAGATACGCAGTATTTT.

This clonotype was seen repeatedly, ten times or more. This sequence joins TRBV7-8 and TRBJ2-4, with D possibly being TRBD1 (6 bases). Trimming stripped 5 bases from V and 1 base from J, with 12 bases between. Germline lookup yields CDR1 SGHVS and CDR2 FQNEAQ. The length of the CDR3 is 15 residues. CDR3 nucleotide sequence: TGTGCCAGCAGCCTAGGGGGTATCGCCAAAAACATTCAGTACTTC. Translated, it gives CASSLGGIAKNIQYF.

Ten or more counts support this clonotype. The rearrangement uses TRBV6-5 and TRBJ1-5, with 8 bases that match TRBD1. The junction had 6 bases not matched to a gene; V was cut back by 2 bases and J by 12 bases. The CDR3 extends over 13 amino acids. Germline V lookup: CDR1 MNHEY, CDR2 SVGAGI. CDR3 region: CASSYLRQGNQHF. The CDR3 nucleotides read TGTGCCAGCAGTTACCTACGACAGGGGAACCAGCATTTT.

This clonotype was seen ten or more times. The chain links TRBV2 to TRBJ2-2; 9 bases agree with TRBD1. Losses at the gene ends were 9 bases for V and 5 bases for J; bases not matched to a gene: 7. Germline CDR1 is SNHLY and CDR2 is FYNNEI. This CDR3 has 14 amino acids. This CDR3 reads CASATGTGTGELFF. The CDR3 DNA follows: TGTGCCAGTGCGACCGGGACAGGGACCGGGGAGCTGTTTTTT.

This clonotype occurred many times. The chain uses TRBV4-1 and TRBJ2-1; maybe TRBD1 (5 bases). This CDR3 is 16 amino acids long. Trimming took off 1 base at V and 3 bases at J, with 13 bases between the two ends. Per the germline V gene, CDR1 is MGHRA and CDR2 is YSYEKL. The CDR3 DNA sequence: TGCGCCAGCAGCCAAGTCTTTAGAAGGGGCTACAATGAGCAGTTCTTC. It specifies CASSQVFRRGYNEQFF.

In its sample, this clonotype was seen many times. The V gene is TRBV5-1, the J gene TRBJ1-4; D unclear. Germline CDR1 SGHRS, CDR2 YFSETQ. This CDR3 region has 15 residues. V dropped 0 bases and J dropped 8 bases, with 14 bases sitting between them. In nucleotides, the CDR3 is TGCGCCAGCAGCTTGGAAGGTTCACGAGGGGAAAAACTGTTTTTT. Translating it yields CASSLEGSRGEKLFF.

This clonotype was counted only a few times. The genes are TRBV6-1 and TRBJ1-3; D is undetermined. V was shortened by 7 bases and J by 4 bases, with 17 bases between the two germline ends. CDR1 and CDR2 from the germline V gene are MNHNS and SASEGT. The CDR3 has 15 amino acids. CDR3 DNA: TGTGCCAGCATCAAACCTGGAACAAAAGGAAACACCATATATTTT. Its translation is CASIKPGTKGNTIYF.

The rearrangement uses TRBV5-1 and TRBJ2-1, with D hard to call. The V end lost 1 base, the J end lost 12 bases, and 11 bases lay between the germline ends. The CDR3 spans 12 residues. Looked up from germline, CDR1 is SGHRS and CDR2 is YFSETQ. The CDR3 DNA is TGCGCCAGCAGCTTGAACGGCTATGCGCAGTTCTTC. Its protein product is CASSLNGYAQFF.

The genes are TRBV20-1 and TRBJ1-2; no clear D. This CDR3 region has 13 residues. The germline V gene has CDR1 DFQATT and CDR2 SNEGSKA (reference sequence). V dropped 1 base and J dropped 4 bases, with 10 bases sitting between them. The CDR3 sequence is CSARGRLGYGYTF. The CDR3 DNA is TGCAGTGCTAGAGGAAGACTTGGCTATGGCTACACCTTC.

This clonotype was seen at least ten times. The chain recombines TRBV2 with TRBJ2-2, with D hard to call. CDR3 length: 14 residues. Germline CDR1 is SNHLY and CDR2 is FYNNEI. V was trimmed by 8 bases and J by 5 bases, leaving 15 bases between them. The CDR3 protein is CASDAALGTGELFF. The CDR3 DNA reads as TGTGCCAGCGACGCGGCCCTGGGTACCGGGGAGCTGTTTTTT.

In this sample, this clonotype turned up many times. The chain couples TRBV4-3 to TRBJ2-3; TRBD2 might be the D (6 bases). CDR1 LGHNA and CDR2 YSLEER come from the germline V gene. With 0 bases removed from V and 2 bases from J, the gap between germline ends came to 12 bases. The CDR3 sequence is 16 residues long. CDR3 DNA sequence: TGCGCCAGCAGCCAAGATAGCGGTTCCTACACAGATACGCAGTATTTT. Translation: CASSQDSGSYTDTQYF.

This clonotype was counted ten times or more. The chain employs TRBV20-1 and TRBJ2-1, with D possibly matching TRBD2 (6 bases). The CDR3 is 14 amino acids. The germline V gene has CDR1 DFQATT and CDR2 SNEGSKA (reference sequence). Trimming left V 1 base short and J 3 bases short, with 10 bases between. CDR3 amino acids: CSARGDSGYNEQFF. The CDR3 bases are TGCAGTGCTAGAGGTGATAGCGGCTACAATGAGCAGTTCTTC.

This clonotype has ten or more counts. The chain couples TRBV12-3 or TRBV12-4 to TRBJ2-7; D may match TRBD1 or TRBD2 (6 bases each). The V gene lost 5 bases and the J gene lost 6 bases, with 14 bases spanning the gap. This CDR3 contains 13 residues. The CDR3 DNA sequence: TGTGCCAGCAGTCCCGCCCGGGGGCTCGAGCAGTACGTC. It yields the protein CASSPARGLEQYV.

This clonotype was seen at least ten times. This chain links TRBV12-3 or TRBV12-4 with TRBJ2-1, with 12 bases identical to TRBD1. This CDR3 is built from 15 residues. Losses at the gene ends were 3 bases for V and 7 bases for J; bases not matched to a gene: 4. CDR3 sequence reads: CASSFAGQGANEQFF. Written as DNA, the CDR3 is TGTGCCAGCAGTTTTGCGGGACAGGGGGCAAATGAGCAGTTCTTC.

This clonotype was seen many times. V gene TRBV6-4 combines with J gene TRBJ1-2; D possibly corresponds to TRBD1 (6 bases). Germline CDR1 reads MRHNA; CDR2 reads SNTAGT. V gave up 1 base and J gave up 7 bases, with 19 bases separating them. The CDR3 runs 16 residues. The CDR3 loop reads CASSDFVGGRRTGYTF. The CDR3 DNA is TGTGCCAGCAGTGACTTCGTCGGGGGGCGCAGGACTGGCTACACCTTC.

About this clonotype: This clone may be a read error of a much larger clone one base away. The chain couples TRBV2 to TRBJ2-6; D unclear. CDR3 length: 15 residues. Germline CDR1 and CDR2: SNHLY and FYNNEI. The CDR3 reads CASNSGWSGSNVLTF. The CDR3 DNA reads TGTGCCAGCAACTCGGGTTGGTCTGGGTCCAACGTCCTGACTTTC.

This rearrangement joins TRBV9 to TRBJ2-1; D is tentatively TRBD1 or TRBD2 (5 bases each). CDR3 length: 17 residues. CDR1 and CDR2 (germline): SGDLS, YYNGEE. V lost 0 bases and J lost 0, with 13 bases in between. The CDR3 reads CASSVGVGRASYNEQFF. CDR3 in DNA: TGTGCCAGCAGCGTAGGGGTGGGACGGGCCTCCTACAATGAGCAGTTCTTC.

The chain couples TRBV20-1 to TRBJ1-1; 9 bases align to TRBD1. CDR1 DFQATT and CDR2 SNEGSKA come from the germline V gene (reference sequence). The CDR3 spans 12 residues. The V gene end was trimmed by 6 bases and the J gene end by 4 bases; junction bases not matched to a gene: 3. The CDR3 DNA reads as TGCAGTGCCAAGACAGGGGGCACTGAAGCTTTCTTT. Amino acid sequence: CSAKTGGTEAFF.

This clonotype was seen repeatedly, ten times or more. The V gene is TRBV7-9, the J gene TRBJ2-1; 8 positions match TRBD1. The junction had 13 bases not matched to a gene; V was cut back by 3 bases and J by 12 bases. Germline CDR1 and CDR2: SEHNR and FQNEAQ (reference sequence). This CDR3 comprises 15 residues. The CDR3: CASSFSIQGEGRQFF. CDR3 sequence (DNA): TGTGCCAGCAGCTTTAGTATACAGGGGGAAGGGCGGCAGTTCTTC.

This clonotype came up once. The J gene is TRBJ1-5, the V gene TRBV12-5, with 7 bases that match TRBD1. CDR3 length: 12 amino acids. Germline V gene data show CDR1 as LGHNT and CDR2 as FRNRAP. The V segment lost 6 bases and the J segment 4 bases; nucleotides outside the gene matches: 0. The CDR3: CASGQGNQPQHF. The CDR3 DNA follows: TGTGCTAGTGGACAGGGGAATCAGCCCCAGCATTTT.